This T cell receptor beta chain originates from a study of blood T cell repertoires in COVID-19. Study background: COVID-19 samples, acute and convalescent, were from the United States, Italy and Spain. The analysed material was cDNA or gDNA that came from T cells, B-cell-depleted T cells, or PBMCs.

V was shortened by 0 bases and J by 3 bases, with 9 bases between the two germline ends. This CDR3 is built from 15 residues. CDR1 and CDR2 from the germline V gene are LGHDT and YNNKEL (reference sequence). Authors' analysis steps: The authors estimated nucleated cell counts from reference gene primer amplification. Some clones are missing from TCRdb's copy, which holds only in-frame ones; the method was immunoSEQ multiplex PCR. The D gene and trimming were derived from the DNA, and the V and J assignments and clone size from that table. Of some 80,000 clones listed, 60% to 85% are singletons. The sample comprised peripheral blood. The TCR comes from a woman aged 80 or over with active or convalescent COVID-19. The chain combines TRBV3-1 (or the pseudogene TRBV3-2) with TRBJ1-3; D is ambiguous. CDR3: CASSQDWGGGNTIYF. The CDR3 nucleotides are TGTGCCAGCAGCCAAGATTGGGGAGGTGGAAACACCATATATTTT.